Below, one T cell receptor (beta chain) is given with its context. This entry is derived from a study of blood T cell repertoires in COVID-19. Study-level information: From the United States, Italy and Spain came samples of acute and convalescent COVID-19.

The protocol was immunoSEQ multiplex PCR, while the TCRdb copy is restricted to in-frame clones and leaves out a portion. The sample contains 250,000 to 400,000 clones, about 87% of which appear only once. This CDR3 comprises 14 residues. Germline V gene sequence: CDR1 LNHDA, CDR2 SQIVND (reference sequence). After removal of 1 base from V and 7 bases from J, the junction contained 5 bases not matched to a gene. The genes are TRBV19 and TRBJ1-1; 8 nucleotides agree with TRBD1. Sequenced sample: PBMCs or T cells enriched from blood (not recorded which). The TCR sequence derives from a woman under 40 who had recovered from COVID-19. The DNA of the CDR3 is TGTGCCAGTAGTATAGTGACAGGGGCGGGTGAAGCTTTCTTT. It specifies CASSIVTGAGEAFF.